Included here is one T cell receptor beta chain sequence, with context. The target antigen is unknown. The trim removed 11 bases at V and 4 bases at J, leaving 10 bases unmatched. This CDR3 is built from 13 residues. Germline-derived CDR1 and CDR2 are LNHNV and YYDKDF (reference sequence). This sample was taken from a study of T cell responses to AZD1222 COVID-19 vaccine. About the research overall: Second-dose groups at about 4 or about 12 weeks were pooled.

Points from the study as a whole: Only a handful of individuals given AZD1222 were seropositive at baseline.

Clones were sequenced by immunoSEQ multiplex PCR, and TCRdb holds only the in-frame ones, with some missing. The sample carries more than 250,000 clones, approximately 93% recorded once. The TCR comes from an adult in good health. The chain has TRBV15 and TRBJ2-7, with 8 bases that match TRBD2. This specimen was peripheral blood, taken on day 0 of AZD1222 vaccination. The CDR3 DNA reads TGTGCCTCGGGGCTAGCGGGTGCTTACGAGCAGTACTTC. Its protein is CASGLAGAYEQYF.